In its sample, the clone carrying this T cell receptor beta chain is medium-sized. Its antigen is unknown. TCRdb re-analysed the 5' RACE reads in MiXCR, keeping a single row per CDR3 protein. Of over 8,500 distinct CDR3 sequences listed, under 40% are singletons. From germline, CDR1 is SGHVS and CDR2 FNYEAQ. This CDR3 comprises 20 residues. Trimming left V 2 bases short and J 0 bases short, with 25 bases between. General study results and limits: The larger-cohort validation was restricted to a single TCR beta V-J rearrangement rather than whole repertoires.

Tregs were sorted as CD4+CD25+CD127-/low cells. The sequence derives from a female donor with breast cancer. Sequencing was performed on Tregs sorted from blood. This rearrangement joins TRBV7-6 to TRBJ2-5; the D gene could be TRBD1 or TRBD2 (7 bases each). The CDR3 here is CASSLRLSPGGGGYQETQYF. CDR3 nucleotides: TGTGCCAGCAGCTTAAGATTATCCCCAGGGGGAGGGGGATACCAAGAGACCCAGTACTTC.